Detailed here is one T cell receptor (beta chain). With V trimmed by 4 bases and J by 2 bases, 5 bases remained unmatched. The CDR3 runs to 16 residues. Germline lookup yields CDR1 LGHNA and CDR2 YNFKEQ. PCR was performed using 60 Vbeta and 13 Jbeta primers. Method: immunoSEQ multiplex PCR; TCRdb's copy keeps in-frame clones and lacks some. This table lists 40,000 or so clones. The source of the sample is a study of cytomegalovirus exposure and HLA in healthy donors. Study as a whole: Most donors, about 77% of around 400 genotyped, fell in the Caucasian-associated ancestry cluster.

The source material was PBMCs. The receptor's source is a woman in her 30s in good health and CMV-seropositive. The V call is TRBV4-2, the J call TRBJ2-3; TRBD2 matches 11 bases. The CDR3 coding sequence is TGTGCCAGCAGCCTCCAGACTAGCGGGGACACAGATACGCAGTATTTT. Translated, it gives CASSLQTSGDTDTQYF.